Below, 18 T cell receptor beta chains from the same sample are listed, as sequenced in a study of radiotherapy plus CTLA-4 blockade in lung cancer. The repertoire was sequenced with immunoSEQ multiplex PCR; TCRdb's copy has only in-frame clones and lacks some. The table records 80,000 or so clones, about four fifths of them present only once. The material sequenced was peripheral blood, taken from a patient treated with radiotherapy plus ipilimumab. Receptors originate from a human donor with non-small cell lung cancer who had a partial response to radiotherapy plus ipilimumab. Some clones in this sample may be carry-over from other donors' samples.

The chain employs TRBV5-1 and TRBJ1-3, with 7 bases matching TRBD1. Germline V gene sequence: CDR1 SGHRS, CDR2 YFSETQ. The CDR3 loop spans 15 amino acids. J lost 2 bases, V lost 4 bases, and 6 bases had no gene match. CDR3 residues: CASSLDTGAGNTIYF. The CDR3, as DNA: TGCGCCAGCAGCCTGGATACAGGGGCTGGAAACACCATATATTTT.

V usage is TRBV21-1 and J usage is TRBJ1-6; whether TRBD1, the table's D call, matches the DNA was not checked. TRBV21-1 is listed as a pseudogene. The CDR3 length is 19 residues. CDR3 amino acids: CARTPLLGGGQGWISPLHF. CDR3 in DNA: TGTGCCAGAACTCCACTTCTTGGGGGGGGACAGGGATGGATCTCACCCCTCCACTTT.

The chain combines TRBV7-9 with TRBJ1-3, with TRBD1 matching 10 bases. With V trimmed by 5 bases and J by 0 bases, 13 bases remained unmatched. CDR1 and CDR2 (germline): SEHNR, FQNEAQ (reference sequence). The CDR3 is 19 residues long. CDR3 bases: TGTGCCAGCAGCCTCACCCCCGGACAGGGGGGAAGCTCTGGAAACACCATATATTTT. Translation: CASSLTPGQGGSSGNTIYF.

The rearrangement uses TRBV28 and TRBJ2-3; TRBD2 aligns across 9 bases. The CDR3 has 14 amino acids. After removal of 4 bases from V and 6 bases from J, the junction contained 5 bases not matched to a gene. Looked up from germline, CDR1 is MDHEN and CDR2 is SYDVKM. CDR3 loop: CASSSVAGADTQYF. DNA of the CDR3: TGTGCCAGCAGTTCCGTAGCGGGAGCCGATACGCAGTATTTT.

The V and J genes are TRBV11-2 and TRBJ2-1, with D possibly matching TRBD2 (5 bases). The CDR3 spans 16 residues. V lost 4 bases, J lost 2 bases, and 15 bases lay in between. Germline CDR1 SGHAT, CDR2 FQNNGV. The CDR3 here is CASSWTTGGAYNEQFF. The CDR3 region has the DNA TGTGCCAGCAGCTGGACCACCGGAGGCGCCTACAATGAGCAGTTCTTC.

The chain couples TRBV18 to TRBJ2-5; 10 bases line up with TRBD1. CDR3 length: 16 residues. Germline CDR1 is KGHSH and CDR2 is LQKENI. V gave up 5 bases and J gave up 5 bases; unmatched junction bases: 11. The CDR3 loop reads CASSTRTGGVTETQYF. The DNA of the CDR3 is TGTGCCAGCTCAACAAGGACAGGGGGGGTGACGGAGACCCAGTACTTC.

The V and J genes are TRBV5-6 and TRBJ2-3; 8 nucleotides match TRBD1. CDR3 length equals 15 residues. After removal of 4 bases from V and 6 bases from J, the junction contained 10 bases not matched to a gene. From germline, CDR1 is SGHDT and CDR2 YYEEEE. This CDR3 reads CASSTDRGPRDTQYF. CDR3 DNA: TGTGCCAGCAGCACAGACAGGGGCCCGCGGGATACGCAGTATTTT.

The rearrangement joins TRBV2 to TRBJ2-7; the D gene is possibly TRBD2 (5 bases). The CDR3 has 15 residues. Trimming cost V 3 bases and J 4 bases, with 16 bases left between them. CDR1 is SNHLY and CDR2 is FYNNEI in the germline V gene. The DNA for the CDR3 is TGTGCCAGCAGTGAGGTGGAGGTGAGAGGGTACGAGCAGTACTTC. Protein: CASSEVEVRGYEQYF.

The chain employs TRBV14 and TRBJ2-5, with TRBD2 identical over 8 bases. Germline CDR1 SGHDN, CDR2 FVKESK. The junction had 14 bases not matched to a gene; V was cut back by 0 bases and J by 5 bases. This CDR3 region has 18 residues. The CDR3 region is CASSQDLLAGNSPETQYF. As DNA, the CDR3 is TGTGCCAGCAGCCAAGATTTGCTAGCGGGTAACTCCCCTGAGACCCAGTACTTC. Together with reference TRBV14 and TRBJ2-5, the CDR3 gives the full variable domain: EAGVTQFPSHSVIEKGQTVTLRCDPISGHDNLYWYRRVMGKEIKFLLHFVKESKQDESGMPNNRFLAERTGGTYSTLKVQPAELEDSGVYFCASSQDLLAGNSPETQYFGPGTRLLVL.

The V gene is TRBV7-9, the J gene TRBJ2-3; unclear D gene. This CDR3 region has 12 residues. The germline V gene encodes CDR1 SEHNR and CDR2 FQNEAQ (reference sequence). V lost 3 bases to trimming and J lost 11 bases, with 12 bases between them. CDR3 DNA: TGTGCCAGCAGCTTGGGCTCCGCCCTGCAGTATTTT. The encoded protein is CASSLGSALQYF.

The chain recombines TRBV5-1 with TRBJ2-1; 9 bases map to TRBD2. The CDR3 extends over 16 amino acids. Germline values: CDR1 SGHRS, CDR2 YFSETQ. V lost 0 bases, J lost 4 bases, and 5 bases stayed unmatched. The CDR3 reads CASSLAAGGLYNEQFF. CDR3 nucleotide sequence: TGCGCCAGCAGCTTGGCCGCGGGGGGGCTATACAATGAGCAGTTCTTC.

The CDR3 protein is CASSLAGRGSGELFF. CDR3 in DNA: TGCGCCAGCAGCTTGGCCGGGAGGGGCTCCGGGGAGCTGTTTTTT. The chain recombines TRBV5-1 with TRBJ2-2; 8 positions agree with TRBD2. This CDR3 is built from 15 residues. V was clipped by 0 bases and J by 6 bases; unmatched bases: 4. The germline gives CDR1 SGHRS, CDR2 YFSETQ.

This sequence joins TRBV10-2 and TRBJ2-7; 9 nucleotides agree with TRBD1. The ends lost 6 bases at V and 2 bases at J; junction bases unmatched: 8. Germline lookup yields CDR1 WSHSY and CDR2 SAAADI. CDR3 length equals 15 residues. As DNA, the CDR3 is TGCGCCAGCAGGGATCGACAGGGGGGAGCCTACGAGCAGTACTTC. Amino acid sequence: CASRDRQGGAYEQYF.

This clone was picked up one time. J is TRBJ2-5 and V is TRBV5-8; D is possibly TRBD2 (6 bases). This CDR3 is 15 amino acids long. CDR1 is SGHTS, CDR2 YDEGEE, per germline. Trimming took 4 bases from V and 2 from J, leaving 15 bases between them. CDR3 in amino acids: CASSGGLIQQETQYF. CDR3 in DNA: TGTGCCAGCAGCGGGGGGTTAATCCAACAAGAGACCCAGTACTTC.

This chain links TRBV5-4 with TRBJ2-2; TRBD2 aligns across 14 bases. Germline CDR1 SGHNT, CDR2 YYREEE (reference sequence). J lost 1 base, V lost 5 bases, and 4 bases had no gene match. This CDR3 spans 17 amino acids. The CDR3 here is CASRKGLAGGNTGELFF. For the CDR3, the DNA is TGTGCCAGCAGAAAAGGACTAGCGGGAGGGAACACCGGGGAGCTGTTTTTT.

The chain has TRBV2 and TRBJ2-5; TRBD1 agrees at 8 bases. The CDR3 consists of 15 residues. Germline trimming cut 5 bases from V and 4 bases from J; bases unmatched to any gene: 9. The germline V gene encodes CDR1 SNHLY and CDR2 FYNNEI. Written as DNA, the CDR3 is TGTGCCAGCAGTACTCAGGGGGCTAGGGGAGAGACCCAGTACTTC. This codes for CASSTQGARGETQYF.

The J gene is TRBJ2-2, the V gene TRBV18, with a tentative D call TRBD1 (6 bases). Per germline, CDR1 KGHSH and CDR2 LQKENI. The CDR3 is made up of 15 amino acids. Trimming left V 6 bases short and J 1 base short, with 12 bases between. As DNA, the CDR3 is TGTGCCAGCTCGCGACAGGAGTTGAACACCGGGGAGCTGTTTTTT. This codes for CASSRQELNTGELFF.

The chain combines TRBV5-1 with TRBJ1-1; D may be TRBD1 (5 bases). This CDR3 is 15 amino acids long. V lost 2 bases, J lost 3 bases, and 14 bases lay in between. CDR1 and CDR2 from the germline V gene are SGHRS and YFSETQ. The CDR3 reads CASSLFDGADTEAFF. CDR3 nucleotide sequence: TGCGCCAGCAGCTTATTCGATGGGGCGGACACTGAAGCTTTCTTT.